This entry describes one TCR beta chain. The data stem from a study of blood T cell repertoires in COVID-19. Per the original data handling: Researchers report that nucleated cell counts were estimated from reference gene primer amplification. Sequenced by immunoSEQ multiplex PCR; TCRdb stores in-frame clones only, minus some. That table furnishes V, J and clone size, whereas the DNA furnished D and trimming. This table holds just over 300,000 clones, around 90% found once. Trimming pared 5 bases from V and 6 bases from J, leaving 13 bases between. Looked up from germline, CDR1 is SGHDT and CDR2 is YYEEEE. The CDR3 length is 13 residues. Across fewer than 25 US areas, participants ranged in age from about 18 to 90 years. Cohort placement rested on clinical history that participants reported themselves.

The sequence was obtained from a woman aged 18-29 years with acute COVID-19. Sequencing was carried out using PBMCs or T cells enriched from blood (not recorded which). This chain joins TRBV5-6 and TRBJ2-3; D is unresolved. As DNA, the CDR3 is TGTGCCAGCAGAGCTTCCCAGGTCGATACGCAGTATTTT. Residues: CASRASQVDTQYF.